Following are 2 T cell receptor beta chains from one sample sequenced in a study of blood T cell repertoires in COVID-19. Libraries were prepared by immunoSEQ multiplex PCR; TCRdb keeps only in-frame clonotypes and omits some of them. The table lists about 120,000 clones, 79% of them singletons. The sequenced sample consisted of peripheral blood. The origin of the receptors is a woman older than 75 with acute or convalescent COVID-19.

This chain uses TRBV24-1 with TRBJ2-5, with TRBD2 matching over 11 bases. With 3 bases clipped from V and 2 bases from J, the junction kept 4 bases outside the gene matches. This CDR3 has 16 amino acids. Germline values: CDR1 KGHDR, CDR2 SFDVKD. The CDR3 sequence: CATSDAIAGGQETQYF. The CDR3, as DNA: TGTGCCACCAGTGATGCAATAGCGGGAGGGCAAGAGACCCAGTACTTC.

The CDR3 spells CASSYPDRVTTEAFF. DNA of the CDR3: TGTGCCAGCAGTTACCCGGACAGGGTTACTACTGAAGCTTTCTTT. The genes are TRBV6-2 or TRBV6-3 and TRBJ1-1; 8 bases map to TRBD1. The CDR3 covers 15 residues. Germline CDR1 is MNHEY and CDR2 is SVGEGT. V was pared by 2 bases and J by 5 bases, with 7 bases of the junction left unmatched.